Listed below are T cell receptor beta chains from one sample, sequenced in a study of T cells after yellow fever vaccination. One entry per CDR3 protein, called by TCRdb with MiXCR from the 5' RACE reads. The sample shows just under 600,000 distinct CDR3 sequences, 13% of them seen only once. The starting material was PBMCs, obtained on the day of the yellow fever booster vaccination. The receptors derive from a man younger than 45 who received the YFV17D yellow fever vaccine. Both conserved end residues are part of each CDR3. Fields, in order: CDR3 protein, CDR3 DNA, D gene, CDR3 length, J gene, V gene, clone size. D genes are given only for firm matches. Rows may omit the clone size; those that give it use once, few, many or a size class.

CASSYSDRTYEQYF,TGTGCCAGCAGTTACTCGGACAGGACCTACGAGCAGTACTTC,TRBD1,14,TRBJ2-7,TRBV6-5,many
CSVGGAGGKYEQYF,TGCAGCGTGGGCGGTGCGGGGGGCAAGTACGAGCAGTACTTC,TRBD2,14,TRBJ2-7,TRBV29-1,many
CASRQGGGEEKLFF,TGTGCCAGCCGGCAGGGCGGGGGTGAGGAAAAACTGTTTTTT,NA,14,TRBJ1-4,TRBV4-2,NA
CASSLAGASNPYGYTF,TGTGCCAGCAGCTTGGCAGGAGCCTCAAACCCCTATGGCTACACCTTC,NA,16,TRBJ1-2,TRBV5-5,few
CATSGTRLAGVETQYF,TGTGCCACCAGTGGCACCCGACTAGCGGGAGTCGAGACCCAGTACTTC,TRBD2,16,TRBJ2-5,TRBV24-1,few
CASSSPRASGSFRIGTDTQYF,TGTGCCAGCAGTTCCCCGAGGGCCAGCGGGAGCTTCCGGATTGGGACAGATACGCAGTATTTT,TRBD2,21,TRBJ2-3,TRBV6-2/TRBV6-3,NA
CAWSVQGEQYF,TGTGCCTGGAGTGTACAAGGCGAGCAGTACTTC,NA,11,TRBJ2-7,TRBV30,few
CASSLGGQINTEAFF,TGTGCCAGCAGCTTAGGGGGACAGATCAACACTGAAGCTTTCTTT,TRBD1,15,TRBJ1-1,TRBV7-2,many
CASSRTGSWQYF,TGTGCCAGCAGTAGAACAGGGAGTTGGCAGTACTTC,NA,12,TRBJ2-7,TRBV2,few
CSARLAGSGLAGGGQYF,TGCAGTGCTAGACTCGCGGGGTCCGGACTAGCGGGAGGAGGGCAGTACTTC,TRBD2,17,TRBJ2-7,TRBV20-1,NA
CASSSSRGGTEAFF,TGCGCCAGCAGCTCCTCCCGAGGGGGCACTGAAGCTTTCTTT,NA,14,TRBJ1-1,TRBV5-1,NA
CSVLQGGSYEQYF,TGCAGCGTCCTACAGGGGGGGTCCTACGAGCAGTACTTC,NA,13,TRBJ2-7,TRBV29-1,few
CASSQGGATDTQYF,TGCGCCAGCAGCCAAGGGGGGGCCACAGATACGCAGTATTTT,NA,14,TRBJ2-3,TRBV4-3,many
CASSQRTVNTEAFF,TGTGCCAGCAGCCAACGGACGGTGAACACTGAAGCTTTCTTT,NA,14,TRBJ1-1,TRBV6-1,few
CSARRTDRTNTEAFF,TGCAGTGCTAGACGGACAGATAGAACGAACACTGAAGCTTTCTTT,NA,15,TRBJ1-1,TRBV20-1,NA
CATSDPRQAYEQYF,TGTGCCACCAGTGACCCCCGACAGGCCTACGAGCAGTACTTC,NA,14,TRBJ2-7,TRBV24-1,few
CTPGQGAPGELFF,TGCACCCCGGGACAGGGGGCCCCCGGGGAGCTGTTTTTT,TRBD1,13,TRBJ2-2,TRBV6-7,NA
CASSGPGTGTYNEQFF,TGTGCCAGCAGCGGCCCCGGGACTGGGACATACAATGAGCAGTTCTTC,NA,16,TRBJ2-1,TRBV7-2,NA
CSARLTRRSEQYF,TGCAGTGCTAGACTAACCCGACGGAGCGAGCAGTACTTC,NA,13,TRBJ2-7,TRBV20-1,NA
CASRLLAQGYNEQFF,TGTGCCAGCAGGTTACTAGCGCAGGGTTACAATGAGCAGTTCTTC,TRBD2,15,TRBJ2-1,TRBV2,few
CASSPLHNFQETQYF,TGTGCCAGTAGTCCCTTACACAACTTCCAAGAGACCCAGTACTTC,NA,15,TRBJ2-5,TRBV19,NA
CASSPISGLSYNEQFF,TGTGCCAGCAGCCCTATAAGCGGACTCTCCTACAATGAGCAGTTCTTC,NA,16,TRBJ2-1,TRBV28,few
CASSFPLAKIDTQYF,TGTGCCAGCAGCTTTCCCCTAGCGAAGATAGATACGCAGTATTTT,NA,15,TRBJ2-3,TRBV5-6,NA
CSAPSPGRAGDEQFF,TGCAGTGCTCCCTCGCCCGGGAGGGCCGGGGATGAGCAGTTCTTC,TRBD2,15,TRBJ2-1,TRBV20-1,few
CSVDPRDAGAGYTF,TGCAGCGTTGACCCCAGGGACGCCGGTGCTGGCTACACCTTC,NA,14,TRBJ1-2,TRBV29-1,few
CASSYSPTEVNYGYTF,TGTGCCAGCAGTTACTCCCCCACTGAAGTTAACTATGGCTACACCTTC,NA,16,TRBJ1-2,TRBV6-5,NA
CASSPRGGRRDNEQFF,TGTGCCAGCTCACCACGTGGCGGGAGAAGGGACAATGAGCAGTTCTTC,TRBD2,16,TRBJ2-1,TRBV18,few
CASSSPGLASYEQYF,TGTGCCAGCAGTTCTCCGGGACTAGCCTCCTACGAGCAGTACTTC,TRBD2,15,TRBJ2-7,TRBV27,many
CASSYSLGAGSYEQYF,TGTGCCAGCAGTTACTCGTTGGGGGCAGGGTCCTACGAGCAGTACTTC,NA,16,TRBJ2-7,TRBV6-5,NA
CASSFSGAHYNEQFF,TGTGCCAGCAGTTTTAGCGGGGCCCACTACAATGAGCAGTTCTTC,TRBD2,15,TRBJ2-1,TRBV6-5,few
CASSTGGLAGVYNEQFF,TGTGCCAGCAGCACCGGAGGCCTAGCGGGGGTTTACAATGAGCAGTTCTTC,TRBD2,17,TRBJ2-1,TRBV7-2,NA
CASSSDRMTNTEAFF,TGTGCCAGCTCATCCGACAGGATGACGAACACTGAAGCTTTCTTT,NA,15,TRBJ1-1,TRBV18,NA
CASRLESGNTIYF,TGTGCCAGCAGATTAGAATCTGGAAACACCATATATTTT,NA,13,TRBJ1-3,TRBV7-9,NA
CASSLQRTYEQYF,TGTGCCAGCAGTTTGCAGCGGACCTACGAGCAGTACTTC,NA,13,TRBJ2-7,TRBV28,NA
CASSQDNGYTF,TGTGCCAGCAGCCAAGATAATGGCTACACCTTC,NA,11,TRBJ1-2,TRBV3-1,NA
CATSGQGMGTDTQYF,TGTGCCACCAGTGGACAGGGTATGGGCACAGATACGCAGTATTTT,TRBD1,15,TRBJ2-3,TRBV24-1,NA
CSVAGWSGANVLTF,TGCAGCGTTGCGGGTTGGTCTGGGGCCAACGTCCTGACTTTC,NA,14,TRBJ2-6,TRBV29-1,few
CASKRGTYTGELFF,TGTGCCAGCAAGCGGGGGACCTACACCGGGGAGCTGTTTTTT,TRBD2,14,TRBJ2-2,TRBV6-2/TRBV6-3,NA
CASSQDWFSGNTIYF,TGTGCCAGCAGCCAAGACTGGTTCTCTGGAAACACCATATATTTT,NA,15,TRBJ1-3,TRBV3-1,NA
CASSQEVGGSSYF,TGTGCCAGCAGCCAAGAAGTAGGTGGAAGCTCGTATTTT,NA,13,TRBJ2-3,TRBV3-1,few
CSARGTSGGETQYF,TGCAGTGCTAGAGGGACTAGCGGGGGAGAGACCCAGTACTTC,TRBD2,14,TRBJ2-5,TRBV20-1,NA
CASSPGQATNEKLFF,TGTGCCAGCTCACCGGGACAGGCAACTAATGAAAAACTGTTTTTT,TRBD1,15,TRBJ1-4,TRBV18,many
CASRGLAGSSTDTQYF,TGTGCCAGCAGGGGACTAGCCGGATCTAGCACAGATACGCAGTATTTT,TRBD2,16,TRBJ2-3,TRBV27,few
CATSARGTGELFF,TGTGCCACCAGTGCCAGGGGGACCGGGGAGCTGTTTTTT,TRBD1,13,TRBJ2-2,TRBV24-1,few
CAIGSTNTGELFF,TGTGCCATCGGTAGCACGAACACCGGGGAGCTGTTTTTT,NA,13,TRBJ2-2,TRBV10-3,few
CSARAQGAYNEQFF,TGCAGTGCTAGAGCGCAGGGGGCTTACAATGAGCAGTTCTTC,TRBD1,14,TRBJ2-1,TRBV20-1,few
CSAIDDRLGGEQFF,TGCAGTGCTATAGACGACAGGCTTGGAGGGGAGCAGTTCTTC,NA,14,TRBJ2-1,TRBV20-1,NA
CAISDTGPQDNEKLFF,TGTGCCATCAGTGACACGGGACCGCAGGACAATGAAAAACTGTTTTTT,NA,16,TRBJ1-4,TRBV10-3,few
CSARAGVTGEQYF,TGCAGTGCTAGGGCGGGAGTTACCGGCGAGCAGTACTTC,TRBD2,13,TRBJ2-7,TRBV20-1,NA
CASSPAYGSGSGQETQYF,TGTGCCAGCTCACCGGCCTACGGGAGCGGGAGTGGCCAGGAGACCCAGTACTTC,TRBD2,18,TRBJ2-5,TRBV18,NA
CASSYEASSTNTGELFF,TGTGCCAGCAGTTACGAGGCGAGCAGCACGAACACCGGGGAGCTGTTTTTT,NA,17,TRBJ2-2,TRBV6-5,NA
CASRPPGLTSYEQYF,TGCGCCAGCAGGCCCCCGGGACTTACCTCCTACGAGCAGTACTTC,NA,15,TRBJ2-7,TRBV5-1,NA
CASSQGSTSVETQYF,TGTGCCAGCAGCCAAGGGTCGACCAGTGTCGAGACCCAGTACTTC,NA,15,TRBJ2-5,TRBV3-1,few
CASSQDQGANQPQHF,TGTGCCAGCAGCCAAGATCAGGGGGCCAATCAGCCCCAGCATTTT,TRBD1,15,TRBJ1-5,TRBV4-2,few